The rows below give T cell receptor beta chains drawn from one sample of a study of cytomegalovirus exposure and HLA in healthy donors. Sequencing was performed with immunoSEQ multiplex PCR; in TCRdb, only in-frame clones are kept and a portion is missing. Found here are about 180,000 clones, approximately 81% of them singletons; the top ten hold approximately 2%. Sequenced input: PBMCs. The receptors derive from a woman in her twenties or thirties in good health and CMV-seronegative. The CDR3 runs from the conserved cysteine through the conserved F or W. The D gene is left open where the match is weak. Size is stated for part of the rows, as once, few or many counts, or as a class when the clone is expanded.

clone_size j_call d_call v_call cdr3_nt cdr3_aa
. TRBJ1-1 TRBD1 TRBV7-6 TGTGCCAGCAGTTACAGGACAGGGCTGCGAACTGAAGCTTTCTTT CASSYRTGLRTEAFF
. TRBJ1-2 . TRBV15 TGTGCCACCAGCAGCAGGGGTATTGGCTACACCTTC CATSSRGIGYTF
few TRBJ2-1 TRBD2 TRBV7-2 TGTGCCAGCAGCTTAAGTGGGACTAGCGGGGTGGGGGAGCAGTTCTTC CASSLSGTSGVGEQFF
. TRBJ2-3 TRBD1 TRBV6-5 TGTGCCAGCCGACAGGGAGTTATGGCGGATACGCAGTATTTT CASRQGVMADTQYF
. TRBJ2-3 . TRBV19 TGTGCCAGTAGTATAAGGCGGGCGGATACGCAGTATTTT CASSIRRADTQYF
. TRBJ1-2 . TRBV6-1 TGTGCCAGCAGTGACGTGGGAGGCGCTCATGGCTACACCTTC CASSDVGGAHGYTF
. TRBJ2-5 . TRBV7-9 TGTGCCAGCAGCTTTGCAGGGAAGGAGACCCAGTACTTC CASSFAGKETQYF
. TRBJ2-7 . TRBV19 TGTGCCAGTAGTTCGGACAGTTACGAGCAGTACTTC CASSSDSYEQYF
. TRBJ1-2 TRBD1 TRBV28 TGTGCCAGCAGCCTGAGGGACAGCACTAACTATGGCTACACCTTC CASSLRDSTNYGYTF
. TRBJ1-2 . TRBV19 TGTGCCAGTAACCAGAGGTCCTATGGCTACACCTTC CASNQRSYGYTF
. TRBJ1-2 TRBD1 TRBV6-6 TGTGCCAGCAGTCCCGAAGGGGGCGGAAGGGGCTACACCTTC CASSPEGGGRGYTF
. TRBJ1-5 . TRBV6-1 TGTGCCAGCAGTCCGGGAGAGGGTAATCAGCCCCAGCATTTT CASSPGEGNQPQHF
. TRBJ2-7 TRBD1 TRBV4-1 TGCGCCAGCAGCCAAGTACCAGGGGGTCTCTACGAGCAGTACTTC CASSQVPGGLYEQYF
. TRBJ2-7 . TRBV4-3 TGCGCCAGCAGCCCCCTACCCCAACCTACCCACGAGCAGTACTTC CASSPLPQPTHEQYF
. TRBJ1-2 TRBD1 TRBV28 TGTGCCAGCAGACAAACAGGGGACAACTATGGCTACACCTTC CASRQTGDNYGYTF
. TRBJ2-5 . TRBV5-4 TGTGCCAGCAAGAACCCGGACTTTTGGGGGGAAGAGACCCAGTACTTC CASKNPDFWGEETQYF
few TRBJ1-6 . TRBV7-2 TGTGCCAGCAGCCCAGGGCCGAATTCACCCCTCCACTTT CASSPGPNSPLHF
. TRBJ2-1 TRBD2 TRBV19 TGTGCCAGTAGTAGCGGGGGGACCGATGAGCAGTTCTTC CASSSGGTDEQFF
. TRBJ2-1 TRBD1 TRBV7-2 TGTGCCAGCAGCAAGACCGGGACAGGGGAGGGTGAGCAGTTCTTC CASSKTGTGEGEQFF
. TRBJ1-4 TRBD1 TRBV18 TGTGCCAGCTCACCCCCCCCGGGACAGGGGGCCGGAAAACTGTTTTTT CASSPPPGQGAGKLFF
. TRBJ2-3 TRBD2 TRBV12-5 TGTGCTAGTGGTTTCGGGGGGAGGTTCACAGATACGCAGTATTTT CASGFGGRFTDTQYF
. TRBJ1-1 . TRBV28 TGTGCCAGCAGTACTCACCGACACGGGAACACTGAAGCTTTCTTT CASSTHRHGNTEAFF
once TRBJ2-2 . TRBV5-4 TGTGCCAGCAGCTTGGGGGGCAGTAACACCGGGGAGCTGTTTTTT CASSLGGSNTGELFF
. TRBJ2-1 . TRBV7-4 TGTGCCAGCAGCCCCACTGGAGACGATGAGCAGTTCTTC CASSPTGDDEQFF
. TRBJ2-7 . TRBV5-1 TGCGCCAGCAGCTGGGGGGACGGCATCTACGAGCAGTACTTC CASSWGDGIYEQYF
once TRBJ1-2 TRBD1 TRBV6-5 TGTGCCAGCAGTTACCGGGGACAGGCGTTAAATGGCTACACCTTC CASSYRGQALNGYTF
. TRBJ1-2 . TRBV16 TGTGCCAGCAGCCAATCTGGGCCAGGGGATGGCTACACCTTC CASSQSGPGDGYTF
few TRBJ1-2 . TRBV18 TGTGCCAGCTCACCACTGGGGGGGCGTTATATCTATGGCTACACCTTC CASSPLGGRYIYGYTF